The subject of this entry is one T cell receptor (beta chain). Its cognate antigen is unknown. Germline V gene lookup returns CDR1 LGHNA and CDR2 YSLEER. This CDR3 region has 15 residues. With 5 bases removed from V and 5 bases from J, the gap between germline ends came to 16 bases. What was sequenced were expressed TCRB transcripts, since all of the isolated RNA had been reverse transcribed. Generated by immunoSEQ multiplex PCR, the TCRdb table keeps only in-frame clones and is missing some. The sample includes about 240,000 clones, about 26% seen only once; the top ten take under 4.5%. The data were obtained in a study of beta chain features in type 1 diabetes. The study's findings and limits: Compared to healthy donors, patients appeared to have naive, central memory and Treg TCRB repertoires that were more alike. VDJ junctions in type 1 diabetes patients carried more deletions and fewer insertions.

This chain links TRBV4-3 with TRBJ2-1; tentative D call: TRBD1 (5 bases). Input material: central memory CD4+ T cells from blood. This clonotype was sampled from a man younger than 45 in good health. CDR3 in DNA: TGCGCCAGCAGCGACAGTCCTCGCCAAAACAATGAGCAGTTCTTC. Translating it yields CASSDSPRQNNEQFF.